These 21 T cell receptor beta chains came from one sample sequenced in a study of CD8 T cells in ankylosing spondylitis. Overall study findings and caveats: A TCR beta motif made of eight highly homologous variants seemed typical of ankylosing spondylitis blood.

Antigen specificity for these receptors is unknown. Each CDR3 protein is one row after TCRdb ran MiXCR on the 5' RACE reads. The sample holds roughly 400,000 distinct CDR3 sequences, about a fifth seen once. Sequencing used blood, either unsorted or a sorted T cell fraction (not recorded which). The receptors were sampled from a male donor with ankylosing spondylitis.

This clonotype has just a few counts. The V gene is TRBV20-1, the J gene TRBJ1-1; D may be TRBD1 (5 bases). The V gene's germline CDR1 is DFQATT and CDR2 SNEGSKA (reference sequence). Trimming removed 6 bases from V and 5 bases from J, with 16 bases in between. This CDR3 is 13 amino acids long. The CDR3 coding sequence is TGCAGTGCGAATCGGGGGGGTAGAACTGAAGCTTTCTTT. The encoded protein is CSANRGGRTEAFF.

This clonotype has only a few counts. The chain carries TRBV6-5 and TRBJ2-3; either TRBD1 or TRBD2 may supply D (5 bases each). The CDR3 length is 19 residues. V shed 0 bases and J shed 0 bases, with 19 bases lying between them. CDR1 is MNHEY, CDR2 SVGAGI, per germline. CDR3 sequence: CASSYSMDPGAFSTDTQYF. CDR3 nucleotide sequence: TGTGCCAGCAGTTACTCGATGGATCCCGGGGCCTTCAGCACAGATACGCAGTATTTT.

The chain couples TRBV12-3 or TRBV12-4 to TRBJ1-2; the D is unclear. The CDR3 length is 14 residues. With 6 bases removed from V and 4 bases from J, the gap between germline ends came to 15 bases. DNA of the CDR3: TGTGCCAGCAGCCTATCTCGAGGGAGCTATGGCTACACCTTC. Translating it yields CASSLSRGSYGYTF.

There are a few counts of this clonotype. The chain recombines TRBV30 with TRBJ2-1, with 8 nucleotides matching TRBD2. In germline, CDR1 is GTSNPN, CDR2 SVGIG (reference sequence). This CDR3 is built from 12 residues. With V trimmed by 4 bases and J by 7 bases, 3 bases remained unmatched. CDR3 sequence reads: CAWKGTRNEQFF. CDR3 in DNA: TGTGCCTGGAAAGGGACTAGGAATGAGCAGTTCTTC.

The CDR3 sequence: CASGLVTGRGQETQYF. The CDR3 DNA sequence: TGTGCTAGTGGTTTGGTCACAGGGCGGGGCCAAGAGACCCAGTACTTC. The genes are TRBV12-5 and TRBJ2-5; D might be TRBD1 or TRBD2, each matching 6 bases. Trimming stripped 0 bases from V and 1 base from J, with 12 bases between. CDR1 and CDR2 (germline): LGHNT, FRNRAP. There are 16 residues in the CDR3.

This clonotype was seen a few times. CDR3 DNA sequence: TGTGCCAGCAGCTTAGCCGCCATGGCAGGGTGGGCTTTCTTT. As protein: CASSLAAMAGWAFF. The chain carries TRBV7-2 and TRBJ1-1, with D possibly being TRBD1 (5 bases). This CDR3 comprises 14 residues. Germline V gene sequence: CDR1 SGHTA, CDR2 FQGNSA. Trimming removed 0 bases from V and 11 bases from J, with 16 bases in between. Filled out from reference TRBV7-2 and TRBJ1-1, the complete variable domain reads GAGVSQSPSNKVTEKGKDVELRCDPISGHTALYWYRQSLGQGLEFLIYFQGNSAPDKSGLPSDRFSAERTGGSVSTLTIQRTQQEDSAVYLCASSLAAMAGWAFFGQGTRLTVV.

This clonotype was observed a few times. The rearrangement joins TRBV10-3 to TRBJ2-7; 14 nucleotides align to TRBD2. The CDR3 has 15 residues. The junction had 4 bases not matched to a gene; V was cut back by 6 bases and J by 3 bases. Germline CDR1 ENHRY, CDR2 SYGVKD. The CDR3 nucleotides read TGTGCCATCAGCGACGGGACTAGCGGGAGCTACGAGCAGTACTTC. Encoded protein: CAISDGTSGSYEQYF.

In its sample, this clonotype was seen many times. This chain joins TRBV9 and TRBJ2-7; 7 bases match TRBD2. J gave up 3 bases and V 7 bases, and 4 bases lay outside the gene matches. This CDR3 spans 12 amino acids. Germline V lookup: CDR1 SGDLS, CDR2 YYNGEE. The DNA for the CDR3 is TGTGCCAGCGGGACTACCTTCTACGAGCAGTACTTC. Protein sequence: CASGTTFYEQYF.

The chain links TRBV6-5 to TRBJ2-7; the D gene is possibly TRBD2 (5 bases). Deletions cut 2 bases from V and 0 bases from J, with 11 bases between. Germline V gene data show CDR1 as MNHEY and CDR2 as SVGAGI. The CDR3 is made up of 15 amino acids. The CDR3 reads CASSYTRQYSYEQYF. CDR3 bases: TGTGCCAGCAGTTACACTAGGCAGTACTCCTACGAGCAGTACTTC.

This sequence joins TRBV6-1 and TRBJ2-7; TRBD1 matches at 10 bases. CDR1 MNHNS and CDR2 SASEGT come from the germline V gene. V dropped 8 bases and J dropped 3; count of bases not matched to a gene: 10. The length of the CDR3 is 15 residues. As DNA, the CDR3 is TGTGCCAGCGGCCCACGGCGGGACAGGGGCTACGAGCAGTACTTC. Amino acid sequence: CASGPRRDRGYEQYF.

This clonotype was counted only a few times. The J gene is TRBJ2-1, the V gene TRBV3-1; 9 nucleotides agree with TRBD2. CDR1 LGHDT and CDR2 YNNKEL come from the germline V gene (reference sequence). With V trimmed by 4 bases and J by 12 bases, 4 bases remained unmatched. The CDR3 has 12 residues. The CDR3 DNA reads TGTGCCAGCAGCCTGACTAGCGGACCGCAGTTCTTC. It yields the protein CASSLTSGPQFF.

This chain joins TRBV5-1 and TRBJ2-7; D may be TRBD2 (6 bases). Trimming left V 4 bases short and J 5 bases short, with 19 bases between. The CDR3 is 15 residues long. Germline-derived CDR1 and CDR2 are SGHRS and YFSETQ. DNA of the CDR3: TGCGCCAGCAGCCGGGTTGCGGGGACGGGGAACGAGCAGTACTTC. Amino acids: CASSRVAGTGNEQYF.

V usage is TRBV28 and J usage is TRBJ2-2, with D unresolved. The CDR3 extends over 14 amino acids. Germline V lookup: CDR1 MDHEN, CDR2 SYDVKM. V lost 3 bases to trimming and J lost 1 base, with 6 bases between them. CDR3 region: CASSFSVNTGELFF. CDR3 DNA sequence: TGTGCCAGCAGTTTTTCTGTGAACACCGGGGAGCTGTTTTTT.

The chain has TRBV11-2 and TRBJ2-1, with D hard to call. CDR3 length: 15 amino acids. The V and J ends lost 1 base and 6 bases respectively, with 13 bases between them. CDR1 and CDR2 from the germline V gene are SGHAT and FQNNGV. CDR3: CASSLGLEVGNEQFF. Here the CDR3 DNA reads TGTGCCAGCAGCTTAGGTCTAGAGGTGGGCAATGAGCAGTTCTTC.

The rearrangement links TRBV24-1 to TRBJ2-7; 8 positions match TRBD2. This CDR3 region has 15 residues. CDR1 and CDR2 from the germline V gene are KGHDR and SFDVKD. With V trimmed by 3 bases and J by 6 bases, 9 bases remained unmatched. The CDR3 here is CATSDGLAREGEQYF. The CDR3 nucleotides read TGTGCCACCAGTGATGGACTAGCAAGAGAAGGCGAGCAGTACTTC.

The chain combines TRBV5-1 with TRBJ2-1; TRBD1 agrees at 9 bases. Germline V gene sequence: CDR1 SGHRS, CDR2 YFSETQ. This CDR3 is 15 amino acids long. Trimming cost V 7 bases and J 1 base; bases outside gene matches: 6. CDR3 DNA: TGCGCCAGCTATCCGGGACAGGGTTCCTACAATGAGCAGTTCTTC. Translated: CASYPGQGSYNEQFF.

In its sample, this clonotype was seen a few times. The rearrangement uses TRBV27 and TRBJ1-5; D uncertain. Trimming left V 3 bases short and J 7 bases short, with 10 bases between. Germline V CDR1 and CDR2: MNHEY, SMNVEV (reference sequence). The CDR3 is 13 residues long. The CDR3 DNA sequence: TGTGCCAGCAGTTTTGGGCGGGAACAGCCCCAGCATTTT. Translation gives CASSFGREQPQHF.

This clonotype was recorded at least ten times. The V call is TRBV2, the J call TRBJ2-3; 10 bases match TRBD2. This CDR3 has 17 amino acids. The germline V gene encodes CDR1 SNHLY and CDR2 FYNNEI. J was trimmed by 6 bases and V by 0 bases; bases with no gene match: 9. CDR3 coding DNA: TGTGCCAGCAGTGAAGCCCCCAGCGGGAGGGGTGCGGATACGCAGTATTTT. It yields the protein CASSEAPSGRGADTQYF. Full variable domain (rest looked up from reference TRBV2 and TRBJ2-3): EPEVTQTPSHQVTQMGQEVILRCVPISNHLYFYWYRQILGQKVEFLVSFYNNEISEKSEIFDDQFSVERPDGSNFTLKIRSTKLEDSAMYFCASSEAPSGRGADTQYFGPGTRLTVL.

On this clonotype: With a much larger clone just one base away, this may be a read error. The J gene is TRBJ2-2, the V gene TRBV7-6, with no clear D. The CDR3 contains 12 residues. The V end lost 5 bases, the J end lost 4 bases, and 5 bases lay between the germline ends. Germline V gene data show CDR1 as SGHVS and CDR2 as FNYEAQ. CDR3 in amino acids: CASSQPTGELFF. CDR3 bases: TGTGCCAGCAGCCAGCCCACCGGGGAGCTGTTTTTT.

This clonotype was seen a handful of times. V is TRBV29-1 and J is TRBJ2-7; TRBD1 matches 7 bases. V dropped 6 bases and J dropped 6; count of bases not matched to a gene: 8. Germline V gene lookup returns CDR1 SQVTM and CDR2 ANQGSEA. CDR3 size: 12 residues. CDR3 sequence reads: CSVGDRAGEQYF. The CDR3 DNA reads TGCAGCGTCGGAGACAGGGCCGGCGAGCAGTACTTC.

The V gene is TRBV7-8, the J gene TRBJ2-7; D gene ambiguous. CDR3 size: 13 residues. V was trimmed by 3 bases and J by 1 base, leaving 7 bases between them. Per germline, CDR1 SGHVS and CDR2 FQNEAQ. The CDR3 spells CASSFQESYEQYF. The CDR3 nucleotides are TGTGCCAGCAGCTTTCAGGAGTCCTACGAGCAGTACTTC.